The 25 T cell receptor beta chains presented below share a single source sample, sequenced in a study of blood T cell repertoires in COVID-19. Libraries were prepared by immunoSEQ multiplex PCR; TCRdb keeps only in-frame clonotypes and omits some of them. The sample has more than 200,000 clones; roughly 90% are singletons. The sequenced sample consisted of peripheral blood. The receptor source for this set is a woman aged 55-70 years with acute or convalescent COVID-19.

The V and J genes are TRBV27 and TRBJ1-1; TRBD1 agrees at 7 bases. This CDR3 region has 15 residues. The germline CDR1 and CDR2 sequences are MNHEY and SMNVEV (reference sequence). Trimming cost V 6 bases and J 1 base; bases outside gene matches: 8. CDR3 protein: CASRSEQGRNTEAFF. Written as DNA, the CDR3 is TGTGCCAGCAGATCAGAACAGGGGCGGAACACTGAAGCTTTCTTT.

The chain employs TRBV7-8 and TRBJ1-1, with a weak D call TRBD1 (5 bases). V lost 3 bases and J 1 base, leaving 15 bases between the germline ends. CDR1 is SGHVS and CDR2 is FQNEAQ in the germline V gene. CDR3 length: 16 residues. The DNA of the CDR3 is TGTGCCAGCAGCTTTCTTCGTCAGGGCAGGAACACTGAAGCTTTCTTT. Residues: CASSFLRQGRNTEAFF.

This sequence joins TRBV10-1 and TRBJ2-1; 11 bases fit TRBD2. This CDR3 is 19 amino acids long. The trim removed 5 bases at V and 0 bases at J, leaving 12 bases unmatched. Germline V CDR1 and CDR2: WNHNN, SYGVQD (reference sequence). This CDR3 reads CASSRTGTSGRSSYNEQFF. The CDR3 DNA reads as TGCGCCAGCAGTAGAACCGGGACTAGCGGTCGAAGCTCCTACAATGAGCAGTTCTTC.

This clone was seen a few times. This chain joins TRBV4-1 and TRBJ1-2; 9 nucleotides agree with TRBD1. Germline CDR1 is MGHRA and CDR2 is YSYEKL. The CDR3 length is 16 residues. With V trimmed by 1 base and J by 0 bases, 3 bases remained unmatched. CDR3 coding DNA: TGCGCCAGCAGCCAAGCCGGGACAGGGTCTAACTATGGCTACACCTTC. Residues: CASSQAGTGSNYGYTF.

The chain recombines TRBV7-8 with TRBJ2-7; D is perhaps TRBD2 (6 bases). The CDR3 totals 14 residues. The V end was cut by 4 bases, the J end by 2 bases, with 12 bases between. Germline V lookup: CDR1 SGHVS, CDR2 FQNEAQ. CDR3 DNA sequence: TGTGCCAGCAGCTCCCGGGAGTCCGCCTACGAGCAGTACTTC. Translated: CASSSRESAYEQYF.

The J gene is TRBJ2-2, the V gene TRBV3-1 (or the pseudogene TRBV3-2); 9 bases line up with TRBD2. The germline gives CDR1 LGHDT, CDR2 YNNKEL (reference sequence). The J segment lost 7 bases and the V segment lost 4 bases, leaving 10 bases of the junction unmatched. The CDR3 totals 16 residues. CDR3: CASSRVAGAPGGELFF. The CDR3 bases are TGTGCCAGCAGCCGGGTAGCGGGAGCTCCGGGCGGGGAGCTGTTTTTT.

This chain joins TRBV15 and TRBJ2-5; 7 positions match TRBD2. V lost 1 base, J lost 1 base, and 6 bases stayed unmatched. Germline values: CDR1 LNHNV, CDR2 YYDKDF (reference sequence). The CDR3 sequence is 16 residues long. The CDR3 sequence: CATSRAGGRVQETQYF. The CDR3 region has the DNA TGTGCCACCAGCAGAGCTGGAGGGAGGGTCCAAGAGACCCAGTACTTC. Full variable domain (remainder filled in from reference TRBV15 and TRBJ2-5): DAMVIQNPRYQVTQFGKPVTLSCSQTLNHNVMYWYQQKSSQAPKLLFHYYDKDFNNEADTPDNFQSRRPNTSFCFLDIRSPGLGDTAMYLCATSRAGGRVQETQYFGPGTRLLVL.

This sequence joins TRBV7-2 and TRBJ2-6; D call uncertain. Germline CDR1 is SGHTA and CDR2 is FQGNSA. The ends were cut back, 1 base at V and 6 bases at J, with 19 bases in the middle. This CDR3 contains 18 residues. Here the CDR3 reads CASSLETPGYGSANVLTF. The CDR3 DNA sequence: TGTGCCAGCAGCTTAGAAACCCCCGGGTATGGTTCGGCCAACGTCCTGACTTTC.

The gene calls are TRBV6-2 or TRBV6-3 and TRBJ2-1, with D possibly matching TRBD2 (6 bases). The CDR3 consists of 15 residues. Trimming pared 5 bases from V and 4 bases from J, leaving 15 bases between. Per the germline V gene, CDR1 is MNHEY and CDR2 is SVGEGT. DNA of the CDR3: TGTGCCAGCAGTCGAAGGGGTGCGGGATACAATGAGCAGTTCTTC. It encodes CASSRRGAGYNEQFF.

This chain links TRBV7-9 with TRBJ1-4; 12 bases fit TRBD1. The ends lost 10 bases at V and 2 bases at J; junction bases unmatched: 11. The germline V gene has CDR1 SEHNR and CDR2 FQNEAQ (reference sequence). The CDR3 runs to 17 residues. The CDR3 spells CATPRGTGGWTNEKLFF. The CDR3 nucleotides are TGTGCCACCCCCCGCGGGACAGGGGGCTGGACTAATGAAAAACTGTTTTTT.

V and J are TRBV4-1 and TRBJ2-7; 10 nucleotides align to TRBD2. V was pared by 3 bases and J by 7 bases, with 12 bases of the junction left unmatched. The CDR3 totals 16 residues. Germline V gives CDR1 MGHRA, CDR2 YSYEKL. CDR3 nucleotide sequence: TGCGCCAGCAGCCAGATTCGGCTAGCGGGGGTGGGGGAGCAGTACTTC. Its protein product is CASSQIRLAGVGEQYF.

The rearrangement links TRBV7-3 to TRBJ2-1, with 8 bases identical to TRBD2. Losses at the gene ends were 5 bases for V and 3 bases for J; bases not matched to a gene: 6. CDR3 length: 15 residues. Germline V gene lookup returns CDR1 SGHTA and CDR2 FQGTGA. This CDR3 reads CASSRVSGGYNEQFF. The CDR3 DNA reads TGTGCCAGCAGCCGCGTCAGCGGGGGCTACAATGAGCAGTTCTTC.

The chain is built from TRBV19 and TRBJ1-2, with 11 bases lining up with TRBD1. The V gene's germline CDR1 is LNHDA and CDR2 SQIVND (reference sequence). V dropped 3 bases and J dropped 4; count of bases not matched to a gene: 4. CDR3 size: 15 residues. CDR3 nucleotide sequence: TGTGCCAGTAGTATGAGGGACAGGGGGATCTATGGCTACACCTTC. Amino acids: CASSMRDRGIYGYTF.

V and J are TRBV7-8 and TRBJ1-5; TRBD1 is a possible D gene (5 bases). The CDR3 length is 15 residues. The germline gives CDR1 SGHVS, CDR2 FQNEAQ. Trimming took 3 bases from V and 11 from J, leaving 20 bases between them. CDR3 residues: CASSFGGAGFTAQHF. CDR3 nucleotide sequence: TGTGCCAGCAGCTTCGGTGGGGCAGGGTTCACCGCCCAGCATTTT.

The V and J genes are TRBV27 and TRBJ2-7, with TRBD2 identical over 11 bases. Looked up from germline, CDR1 is MNHEY and CDR2 is SMNVEV (reference sequence). With 5 bases clipped from V and 2 bases from J, the junction kept 11 bases outside the gene matches. This CDR3 is 17 amino acids long. The CDR3 DNA is TGTGCCAGCAGTCCAAACCCACGACTAGCGGGAACCTACGAGCAGTACTTC. Translation: CASSPNPRLAGTYEQYF.

J is TRBJ1-2 and V is TRBV28; perhaps TRBD1 as D (6 bases). Germline values: CDR1 MDHEN, CDR2 SYDVKM. This CDR3 has 13 amino acids. V shed 4 bases and J shed 7 bases, with 13 bases lying between them. Here the CDR3 DNA reads TGTGCCAGCAGTTCAACAGGGCCTTTTGGCTACACCTTC. Residues: CASSSTGPFGYTF.

The chain has TRBV7-8 and TRBJ2-7; no clear D gene. Germline V CDR1 and CDR2: SGHVS, FQNEAQ. This CDR3 contains 12 residues. V was shortened by 5 bases and J by 2 bases, with 7 bases between the two germline ends. CDR3 coding DNA: TGTGCCAGCAGCCCAGGCACCTACGAGCAGTACTTC. It codes for CASSPGTYEQYF.

The CDR3 sequence is CASSVDVGVAVYGYTF. CDR3 bases: TGTGCCAGCAGCGTAGATGTAGGGGTGGCCGTCTATGGCTACACCTTC. The V call is TRBV9, the J call TRBJ1-2; D may be TRBD1 (5 bases). Trimming removed 0 bases at V and 4 bases at J, with 16 bases between. The CDR3 spans 16 residues. The germline V gene has CDR1 SGDLS and CDR2 YYNGEE.

The V call is TRBV28, the J call TRBJ2-2, with 11 bases matching TRBD2. This CDR3 contains 15 residues. V lost 6 bases, J lost 6 bases, and 6 bases stayed unmatched. The germline V gene has CDR1 MDHEN and CDR2 SYDVKM. CDR3 residues: CASSISGRGAGELFF. The CDR3 nucleotides are TGTGCCAGCAGCATTAGCGGGAGGGGCGCCGGGGAGCTGTTTTTT.

The chain has TRBV3-1 (or the pseudogene TRBV3-2) and TRBJ2-5; TRBD1 aligns across 7 bases. The CDR3 covers 14 residues. The ends lost 4 bases at V and 4 bases at J; junction bases unmatched: 6. Germline V gene data show CDR1 as LGHDT and CDR2 as YNNKEL (reference sequence). This CDR3 is CASSRNRGRETQYF. The CDR3 nucleotides read TGTGCCAGCAGCCGAAACAGGGGCCGAGAGACCCAGTACTTC.

The chain has TRBV5-5 and TRBJ1-2; the match to TRBD1 covers 8 bases. Trimming took 7 bases from V and 1 from J; bases not matched to a gene: 9. Germline values: CDR1 SGHKS, CDR2 YYEKEE (reference sequence). CDR3 length equals 15 residues. The CDR3 nucleotides read TGTGCCAGCCACGAAAGGACAGGGATTAACTATGGCTACACCTTC. Translating it yields CASHERTGINYGYTF.

The chain employs TRBV10-2 and TRBJ1-1; tentatively, D is TRBD1 (6 bases). This CDR3 has 14 amino acids. Deletions cut 6 bases from V and 1 base from J, with 12 bases between. In germline, CDR1 is WSHSY, CDR2 SAAADI. For the CDR3, the DNA is TGCGCCAGCAGCATGACAGGATCGAACACTGAAGCTTTCTTT. This sequence encodes CASSMTGSNTEAFF.

The chain links TRBV9 to TRBJ1-2; D gene unclear. The germline gives CDR1 SGDLS, CDR2 YYNGEE. CDR3 length equals 13 residues. V was clipped by 3 bases and J by 3 bases, with 9 bases between them. CDR3 residues: CASSGREDYGYTF. In nucleotides, the CDR3 is TGTGCCAGCAGCGGCCGCGAAGACTATGGCTACACCTTC.

This clone has only one observation. V usage is TRBV7-2 and J usage is TRBJ2-1, with D possibly TRBD1 on 6 matching bases. The CDR3 is 14 amino acids. Germline V gene data show CDR1 as SGHTA and CDR2 as FQGNSA. Between the trimmed V and J ends, which lost 10 bases and 12 bases, there was a span of 25 bases. The CDR3 nucleotides read TGTGCCACCGGCGTGTTGACACATCGAGGGGGGCAGTTCTTC. It encodes CATGVLTHRGGQFF.

This clone came up once. This sequence joins TRBV11-2 and TRBJ1-1; TRBD1 matches 7 bases. After removal of 0 bases from V and 1 base from J, the junction contained 2 bases not matched to a gene. CDR1 is SGHAT and CDR2 is FQNNGV in the germline V gene. The CDR3 contains 15 residues. The CDR3, as DNA: TGTGCCAGCAGCTTAGAAGGGACAGAGAACACTGAAGCTTTCTTT. Translation: CASSLEGTENTEAFF.